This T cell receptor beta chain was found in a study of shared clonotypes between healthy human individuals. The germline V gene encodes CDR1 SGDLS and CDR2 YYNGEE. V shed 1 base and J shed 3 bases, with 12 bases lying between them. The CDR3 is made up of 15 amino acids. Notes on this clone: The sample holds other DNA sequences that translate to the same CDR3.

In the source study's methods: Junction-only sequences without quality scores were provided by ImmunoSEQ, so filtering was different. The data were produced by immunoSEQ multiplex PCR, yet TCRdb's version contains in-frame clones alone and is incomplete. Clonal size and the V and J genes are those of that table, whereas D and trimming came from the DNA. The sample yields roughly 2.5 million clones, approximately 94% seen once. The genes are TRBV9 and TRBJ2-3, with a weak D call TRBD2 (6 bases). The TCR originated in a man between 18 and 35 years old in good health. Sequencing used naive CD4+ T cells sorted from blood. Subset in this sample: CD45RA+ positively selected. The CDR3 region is CASSVTSAGTDTQYF. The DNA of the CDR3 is TGTGCCAGCAGCGTAACTTCGGCGGGAACAGATACGCAGTATTTT.